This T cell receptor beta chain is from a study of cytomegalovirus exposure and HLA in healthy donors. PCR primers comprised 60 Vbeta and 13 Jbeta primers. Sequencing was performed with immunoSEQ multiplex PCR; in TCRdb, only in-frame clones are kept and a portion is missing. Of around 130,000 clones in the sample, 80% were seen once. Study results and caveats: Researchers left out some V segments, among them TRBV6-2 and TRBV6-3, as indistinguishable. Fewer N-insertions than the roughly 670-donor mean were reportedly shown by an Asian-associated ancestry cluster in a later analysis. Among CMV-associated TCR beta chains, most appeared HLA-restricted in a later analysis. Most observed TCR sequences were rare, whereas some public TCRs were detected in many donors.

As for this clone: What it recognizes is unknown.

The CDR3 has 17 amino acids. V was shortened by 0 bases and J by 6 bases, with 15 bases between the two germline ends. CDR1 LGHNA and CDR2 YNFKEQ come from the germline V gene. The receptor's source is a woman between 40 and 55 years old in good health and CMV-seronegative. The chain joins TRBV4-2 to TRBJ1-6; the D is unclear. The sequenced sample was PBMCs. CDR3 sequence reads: CASSQELNPPSNSPLHF. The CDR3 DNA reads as TGTGCCAGCAGCCAAGAATTAAATCCCCCCAGTAATTCACCCCTCCACTTT.